This entry describes one TCR beta chain. Its antigen is not identified. The data were taken from a study of shared clonotypes between healthy human individuals. V was shortened by 5 bases and J by 5 bases, with 12 bases between the two germline ends. This CDR3 spans 13 amino acids. CDR1 and CDR2 from the germline V gene are LNHDA and SQIVND (reference sequence). Profiled with immunoSEQ multiplex PCR; TCRdb holds only in-frame clones, not every one. The sample consists of 2 million to 2.5 million clones, roughly 93% of them appearing once. Findings and limits, study-wide: Naive CD4 clonotypes were shared across a handful of donors at roughly 5.3%. Blood alone was sampled, and tissue repertoires likely differ. Non-shared clonotypes showed lower generation probabilities than clonotypes common to all four donors.

The chain combines TRBV19 with TRBJ2-5; a weak D match, TRBD1 (5 bases). The source of this sequence is a man between 18 and 35 years old in good health. Some clones in this sample may be carry-over from other donors' samples. Sequenced material: naive CD4+ T cells from PBMCs. Subset specified: CD45RA+ positively selected. The CDR3 sequence is CASSLSGAETQYF. CDR3 DNA: TGTGCCAGTAGTTTAAGTGGGGCCGAGACCCAGTACTTC.